This T cell receptor beta chain was found in a study of cytomegalovirus exposure and HLA in healthy donors. CDR1 and CDR2 (germline): GTSNPN, SVGIG (reference sequence). This CDR3 has 16 amino acids. Trimming took 2 bases from V and 6 from J; bases not matched to a gene: 15. Unrecorded immune exposures were likely, despite nominal health at sampling. A word on this clone: What it recognizes is unknown.

PCR amplification relied on 60 Vbeta primers (plus 13 Jbeta primers). TCRdb's copy holds only in-frame clones and misses some; the assay was immunoSEQ multiplex PCR. The table has some 87,000 clones, around three quarters seen once. Whole-study results and caveats: Association of a missense DCLRE1C variant with TCR beta V- and J-gene trimming was reported in a later analysis. Investigators reported some 150 TCR beta chains as tied to cytomegalovirus. Despite most TCR sequences being rare, some public TCRs occurred in many donors.

The receptor's source is a woman aged 45-60 years in good health and CMV-seropositive. The sequenced material came from PBMCs. The chain is built from TRBV30 and TRBJ2-7, with 8 bases lining up with TRBD1. CDR3 nucleotides: TGTGCCTGGAGTCGAAAACCCGGGACAGGTCGTTCCGAGCAGTACTTC. It yields the protein CAWSRKPGTGRSEQYF.